The rows below give T cell receptor beta chains drawn from one sample of a study of immune characterization of retroperitoneal liposarcoma. TCRdb re-derived calls from the PCR reads in MiXCR, one entry per CDR3 protein. The profile shows 12,000 or so distinct CDR3 sequences, about 26% of them singletons. The sample taken for sequencing was tumor tissue. All receptors derive from a female donor with retroperitoneal liposarcoma. The CDR3 runs from the conserved cysteine through the conserved F or W. The D gene is left open where the match is weak. Clone size appears in some rows only: once, few, many, or a class for an expanded clone.

v_gene,d_gene,abundance,j_gene,CDR3aa,CDR3nt
TRBV12-3/TRBV12-4,-,few,TRBJ1-6,CASSEDSNSPLHF,TGTGCCAGCAGTGAGGACAGTAATTCACCCCTCCACTTT
TRBV7-8,-,many,TRBJ1-2,CASSFSVAAFEGYTF,TGTGCCAGCAGCTTTAGCGTGGCGGCCTTCGAGGGCTACACCTTC
TRBV6-6,-,-,TRBJ2-1,CASSYSSASNEQFF,TGTGCCAGCAGTTACTCGTCAGCCAGCAATGAGCAGTTCTTC
TRBV6-6,-,many,TRBJ2-3,CASSYFGLFPSTDTQYF,TGTGCCAGCAGTTACTTCGGGCTCTTCCCTAGCACAGATACGCAGTATTTT
TRBV7-8,-,-,TRBJ2-5,CASSLGDNEQYF,TGTGCCAGCAGCTTAGGGGACAATGAGCAGTACTTC
TRBV6-2/TRBV6-3,-,few,TRBJ2-1,CASSYSMTESFQGIQFF,TGTGCCAGCAGTTACTCGATGACGGAATCTTTCCAGGGCATTCAGTTCTTC
TRBV6-1,-,-,TRBJ2-7,CASSEADYEQYF,TGTGCCAGCAGTGAAGCAGACTACGAGCAGTACTTC
TRBV27,-,-,TRBJ2-3,CASSVTVTDTQYF,TGTGCCAGCAGTGTGACAGTTACAGATACGCAGTATTTT
TRBV11-2,TRBD2,-,TRBJ2-5,CASSRTSGGAQETQYF,TGTGCCAGCAGCCGGACTAGCGGGGGGGCTCAGGAGACCCAGTACTTC
TRBV12-3/TRBV12-4,TRBD1,-,TRBJ1-5,CASSPGQGAGSQPQHF,TGTGCCAGCAGTCCGGGACAGGGGGCTGGTAGTCAGCCCCAGCATTTT
TRBV7-2,-,medium-sized,TRBJ2-7,CASTMALGPYYEQYF,TGTGCCAGCACCATGGCCCTCGGGCCCTACTACGAGCAGTACTTC
TRBV6-4,-,-,TRBJ1-1,CASSDRANTEAFF,TGTGCCAGCAGTGACAGGGCTAACACTGAAGCTTTCTTT